This T cell receptor beta chain was identified in a study of T-cell reconstitution after alpha-beta-depleted transplantation in children (dated by TCRdb to 2016 to 2017). As for the study more broadly: The study quantitatively tracked T-cell immune reconstitution after TCRalphabeta/CD19-depleted allogeneic hematopoietic cell transplantation in children using TCR repertoire profiling. Beyond this particular receptor, the publication reports: About two months after transplant, the apparently early recovery of alphabetaT-cell counts reportedly depended on just several hundred clones that had expanded rapidly and came from non-depleted graft cells. Hyperexpanded clone frequencies declined over subsequent months; after one year, T-cell counts and TCRbeta diversity were mostly attributed to newly produced T cells. In some patients, high TCRbeta diversity at day 60 was attributed to recipient T cells and intrathymic progenitors that had survived conditioning.

The treatment or condition label, as the study defines it: allogeneic hematopoietic cell transplantation with graft depleted of TCRalphabeta T cells and CD19 B cells. TCRalphabeta/CD19-depleted allogeneic hematopoietic cell grafts were given to the transplant recipients, all of whom were children. Clipping removes 4 bases from V and 2 bases from J, with 6 as the unmatched junction base count. The germline V gene (reference sequence) yields LGHDT for CDR1 and YNNKEL for CDR2. CDR3 length: 15 amino acids, cysteine to valine. The read is trimmed to its CDR3 DNA, 45 bases read in frame from base 1. In its sample, this clonotype was seen many times. What antigen it recognizes has not been identified. Base qualities are missing; no much larger clone stands one base away. Library preparation was by PCR. Sequencing used an Illumina HiSeq 2500. TCR libraries were prepared with molecular barcoding, using unique molecular identifiers to normalize TCRbeta repertoire quantification. The public reads were reprocessed in TCRdb via fastp at Q25 and MiXCR, keeping in-frame beta chains. Each entry is one CDR3 protein sequence, shown with its most common DNA and genes. The sample data list tens of thousands of distinct CDR3 sequences, and 4.9% of these were observed just once. Together, the top ten hold approximately 17% of the sample.

The starting material was PBMCs, mostly from graft donor cells, obtained 180 days after TCRalphabeta/CD19-depleted stem cell transplant. This clonotype was obtained from a boy younger than two who had a stem cell transplant for acute myeloid leukemia, so the T cells may come from the graft donor. The chain couples TRBV3-1 to TRBJ2-7; a stretch of 9 junction bases matches TRBD2. The CDR3 reads as follows: CASSRLAGAPYEQYV. The DNA reads TGTGCCAGCAGCCGTTTAGCGGGGGCCCCCTACGAGCAGTACGTC.